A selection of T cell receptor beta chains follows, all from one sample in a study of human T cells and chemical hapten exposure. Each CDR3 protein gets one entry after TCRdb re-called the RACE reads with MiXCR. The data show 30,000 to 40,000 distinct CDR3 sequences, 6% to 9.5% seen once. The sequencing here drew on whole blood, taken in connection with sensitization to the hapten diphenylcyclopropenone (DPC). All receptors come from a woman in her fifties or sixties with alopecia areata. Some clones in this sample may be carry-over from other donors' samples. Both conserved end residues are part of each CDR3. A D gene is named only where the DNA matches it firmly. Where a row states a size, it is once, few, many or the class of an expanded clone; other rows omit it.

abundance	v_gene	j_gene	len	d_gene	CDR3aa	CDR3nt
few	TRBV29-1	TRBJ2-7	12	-	CSVRQTSYEQYF	TGCAGCGTTCGACAGACATCCTACGAGCAGTACTTC
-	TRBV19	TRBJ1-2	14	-	CASSLRIRDHGYTF	TGTGCCAGTAGTCTCAGGATAAGGGACCATGGCTACACCTTC
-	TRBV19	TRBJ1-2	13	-	CASTRAGDYGYTF	TGTGCCAGTACTCGGGCCGGGGACTATGGCTACACCTTC
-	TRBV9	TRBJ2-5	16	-	CASSVGMGAGGETQYF	TGTGCCAGCAGCGTAGGAATGGGAGCGGGCGGGGAGACCCAGTACTTC
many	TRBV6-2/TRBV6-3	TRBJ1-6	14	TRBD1	CASRQGAENSPLHF	TGTGCCAGTCGACAGGGGGCTGAGAATTCACCCCTCCACTTT
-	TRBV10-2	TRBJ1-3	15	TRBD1	CASGDRGSSGNTIYF	TGCGCCAGCGGGGACAGGGGAAGCTCTGGAAACACCATATATTTT
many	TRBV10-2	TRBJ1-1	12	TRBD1	CASRTGVHEAFF	TGCGCCAGCAGGACAGGGGTCCATGAAGCTTTCTTT
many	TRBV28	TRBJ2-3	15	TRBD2	CASSLVAGGPDTQYF	TGTGCCAGCAGTTTGGTAGCGGGGGGCCCAGATACGCAGTATTTT
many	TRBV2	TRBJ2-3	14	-	CASSQIPSGDTQYF	TGTGCCAGCAGTCAAATCCCGTCTGGAGATACGCAGTATTTT
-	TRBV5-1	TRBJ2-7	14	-	CASSSDASSYEQYF	TGCGCCAGCAGCTCCGACGCGTCATCCTACGAGCAGTACTTC
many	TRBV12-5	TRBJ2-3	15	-	CASALDGTSTDTQYF	TGTGCTAGTGCTTTGGACGGAACTAGCACAGATACGCAGTATTTT
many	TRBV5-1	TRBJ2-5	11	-	CASSLEETQYF	TGCGCCAGCAGCTTGGAAGAGACCCAGTACTTC
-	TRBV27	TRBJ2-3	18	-	CASSFRQTASLSTDTQYF	TGTGCCAGCAGTTTCCGCCAGACAGCCTCGCTCAGCACAGATACGCAGTATTTT
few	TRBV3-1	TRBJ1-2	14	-	CASARGVPEGGYTF	TGTGCCAGCGCGCGCGGGGTCCCCGAAGGTGGCTACACCTTC
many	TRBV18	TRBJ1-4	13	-	CASSPGQVEKLFF	TGTGCCAGCTCACCGGGACAAGTAGAAAAACTGTTTTTT
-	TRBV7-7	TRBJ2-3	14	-	CASSLGTPPDTQYF	TGTGCTAGCAGCTTAGGGACCCCCCCAGATACGCAGTATTTT
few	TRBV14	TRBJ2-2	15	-	CASSQDRISTGELFF	TGTGCCAGCAGCCAAGACAGGATATCCACCGGGGAGCTGTTTTTT
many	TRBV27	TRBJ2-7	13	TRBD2	CASRGLAEIGQYF	TGTGCCAGCAGGGGACTAGCGGAAATTGGGCAGTACTTC
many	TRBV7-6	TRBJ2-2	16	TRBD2	CASSIYSGTNTGELFF	TGTGCCAGCAGCATATATAGCGGGACGAACACCGGGGAGCTGTTTTTT
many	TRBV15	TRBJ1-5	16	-	CATSRERGTSNQPQHF	TGTGCCACCAGCAGAGAACGGGGGACTAGCAATCAGCCCCAGCATTTT
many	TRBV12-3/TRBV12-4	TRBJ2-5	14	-	CASSFRDSQETQYF	TGTGCCAGCAGCTTCCGGGACTCGCAAGAGACCCAGTACTTC
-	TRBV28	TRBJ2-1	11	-	CATETGTEQFF	TGTGCCACAGAGACGGGCACGGAGCAGTTCTTC
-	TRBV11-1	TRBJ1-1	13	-	CASGGQLNTEAFF	TGTGCCAGCGGAGGACAGCTGAACACTGAAGCTTTCTTT
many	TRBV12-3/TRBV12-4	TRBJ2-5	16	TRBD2	CASTSGPGGPSETQYF	TGTGCCAGCACCTCCGGCCCGGGAGGGCCCTCAGAGACCCAGTACTTC
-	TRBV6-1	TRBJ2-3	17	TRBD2	CASTPEWAGGQTDTQYF	TGTGCCAGCACCCCTGAATGGGCGGGAGGGCAGACAGATACGCAGTATTTT
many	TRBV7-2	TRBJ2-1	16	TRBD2	CASSFGGRARGNEQFF	TGTGCCAGCAGCTTCGGCGGGAGGGCCAGGGGGAATGAGCAGTTCTTC
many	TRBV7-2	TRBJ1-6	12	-	CASSLSTLTLHF	TGTGCCAGCAGCTTATCCACCCTGACCCTCCACTTT
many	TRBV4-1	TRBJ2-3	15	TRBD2	CASSQSSGRVDTQYF	TGCGCCAGCAGCCAATCGAGCGGGAGGGTGGATACGCAGTATTTT
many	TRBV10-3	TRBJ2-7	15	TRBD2	CAIRGDGPQIYEQYF	TGTGCCATCCGGGGGGACGGGCCGCAAATCTACGAGCAGTACTTC
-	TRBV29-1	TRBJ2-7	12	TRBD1	CSVDPGTDEQYF	TGCAGCGTTGATCCCGGGACAGACGAGCAGTACTTC
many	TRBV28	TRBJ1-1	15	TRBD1	CASLSSGTGYTEAFF	TGTGCCAGTCTATCCTCCGGGACAGGGTACACTGAAGCTTTCTTT
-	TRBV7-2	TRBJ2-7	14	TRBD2	CASGRGDPPYEQYF	TGTGCCAGCGGCCGGGGGGATCCACCCTACGAGCAGTACTTC
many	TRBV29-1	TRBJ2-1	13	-	CSYKGRGYNEQFF	TGCAGCTACAAAGGGCGAGGGTACAATGAGCAGTTCTTC
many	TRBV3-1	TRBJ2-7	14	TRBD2	CASSLQRERHEQYF	TGTGCCAGCAGCCTCCAGCGGGAGCGGCACGAGCAGTACTTC
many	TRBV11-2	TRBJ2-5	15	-	CASSLAGRNQETQYF	TGTGCCAGCAGCTTAGCTGGGCGGAACCAAGAGACCCAGTACTTC
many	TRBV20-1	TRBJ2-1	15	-	CSALSGPSSYNEQFF	TGCAGTGCTTTAAGCGGGCCGAGCTCCTACAATGAGCAGTTCTTC
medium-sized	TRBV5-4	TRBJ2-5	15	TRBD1	CASSSRQGAQETQYF	TGTGCCAGCAGCTCGAGACAGGGGGCTCAGGAGACCCAGTACTTC
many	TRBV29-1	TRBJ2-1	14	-	CSVEAPPSINEQFF	TGCAGCGTTGAAGCCCCCCCTAGCATCAATGAGCAGTTCTTC
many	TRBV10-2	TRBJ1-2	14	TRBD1	CASSSSGGVDGYTF	TGCGCCAGCAGTTCTTCAGGGGGCGTAGATGGCTACACCTTC
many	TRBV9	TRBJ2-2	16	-	CASSVVIGANTGELFF	TGTGCCAGCAGCGTAGTAATAGGGGCGAACACCGGGGAGCTGTTTTTT
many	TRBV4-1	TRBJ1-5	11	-	CASSQDGPQHF	TGCGCCAGCAGCCAAGATGGCCCCCAGCATTTT